This is a list of T cell receptor beta chains from one sample in a study of blood T cell repertoires in COVID-19. Clones were read by immunoSEQ multiplex PCR, and TCRdb kept only the in-frame ones, dropping some. The sample yields fewer than 300,000 clones, more than 80% seen once. Material for sequencing was PBMCs or T cells enriched from blood (not recorded which). Source of these receptors: a woman aged 25 to 39 who had recovered from COVID-19. Both conserved end residues are part of each CDR3. A D gene is named only where the DNA matches it firmly. Not every row has a clone size; where given, it reads once, few, many or a size class.

v_gene,d_gene,abundance,j_gene,CDR3nt,CDR3aa
TRBV5-5,TRBD1,.,TRBJ2-2,TGTGCCAGCAGCTTATGGGGGACAGGGCCGAACACCGGGGAGCTGTTTTTT,CASSLWGTGPNTGELFF
TRBV6-5,.,.,TRBJ2-1,TGTGCCAGCAGTTACCGGGGTCAGGACAATGAGCAGTTCTTC,CASSYRGQDNEQFF
TRBV2,TRBD1,.,TRBJ2-3,TGTGCCAGCAGGTCACAGGGGGCGCGCACAGATACGCAGTATTTT,CASRSQGARTDTQYF
TRBV7-3,TRBD2,.,TRBJ2-1,TGTGCCAGCAGCCGCACGGCGGGAGGAGGGAATGAGCAGTTCTTC,CASSRTAGGGNEQFF
TRBV6-5,TRBD1,.,TRBJ1-5,TGTGCCAGCAGCACATTCCGGACAGGGGGCGAGCCCCAGCATTTT,CASSTFRTGGEPQHF
TRBV28,.,.,TRBJ1-2,TGTGCCAGCAGTTTGGCAGGGGTCGGTGGGTATGGCTACACCTTC,CASSLAGVGGYGYTF
TRBV6-6,.,few,TRBJ2-7,TGTGCCAGCACCCCTAGCGCCTCCTACGAGCAGTACTTC,CASTPSASYEQYF
TRBV5-1,TRBD2,.,TRBJ2-7,TGCGCCAGCAGCGACGCACTAGCGGGAGCCCTCTACGAGCAGTACTTC,CASSDALAGALYEQYF
TRBV5-4,TRBD1,.,TRBJ1-1,TGTGCCAGCAGCAACAGGGGAGGTGAAGCTTTCTTT,CASSNRGGEAFF
TRBV24-1,.,.,TRBJ1-2,TGTGCCACCAGTGATTACGACTCTTATGGCTACACCTTC,CATSDYDSYGYTF